This TCR beta chain was recorded in a study of OX40 agonist ivuxolimab in advanced cancers. Study-level background: Ivuxolimab, which targeted the costimulatory receptor OX40 (CD134), was an agonistic, fully human IgG2 monoclonal antibody. Intravenous ivuxolimab was administered to patients every 2 weeks at six dose levels: 0.01, 0.1, 0.3, 1.5, 3 and 10 mg/kg. Among the 52 dose-escalation patients, approximately 20 had hepatocellular carcinoma, approximately 15 melanoma, 9 renal cell carcinoma and 9 head and neck cancer. In the dose-escalation cohort, 75% to 90% of patients were male, and the mean age was roughly 60 years with a range of about 20 to 80. Patients were allowed to have had prior anti-PD-1, anti-PD-L1 or anti-CTLA-4 therapy, and approximately 40% of the dose-escalation patients had previously received checkpoint inhibitors. Partial responses were achieved by three dose-escalation patients, of whom one had hepatocellular carcinoma and two had cutaneous melanoma. Peripheral TCRbeta sequencing aimed to test whether ivuxolimab altered TCR sequence diversity and caused clonal T-cell expansion. The monotherapy dose-escalation portion (N of about 50 patients) of the phase I ivuxolimab trial is reported in the paper.

To sequence the TCRbeta CDR3 region, genomic DNA was isolated from the sorted cells. TCRbeta CDR3 regions were sequenced using the immunoSEQ Assay. As stored in TCRdb, this immuneACCESS dataset retains in-frame rearrangements with V and J assigned. A fraction of the clones does not appear; measured against another copy, unresolved V genes explain less than half of the discrepancy, and the remainder lacks a known reason. In this sample the table shows approximately 68,000 clones, around nine tenths of which occur a single time. The ten largest clones add up to approximately 0.72% of the sample. Study-wide findings and limitations: In the 0.1-3.0 mg/kg groups, partial responders had among the lowest normalized peripheral clonal expansion, particularly in CD8+ T cells. Clonal expansion of both CD4+ and CD8+ blood T cells was observed from baseline to week 6 at doses 0.1 to 3.0 mg/kg. Antigen specificity was not determined for the clonally expanded peripheral T cells. Low levels of normalized T-cell clonal expansion were also seen in some nonresponding patients. On average, CD8+ T cells showed more expanded clones than CD4+ T cells after ivuxolimab.

Points on this clone: Its antigen is not yet known. No base quality information exists; no much larger clone differs at one position.

The trial excluded patients who had a history of autoimmune disease or who were on systemic immunosuppression. Peripheral blood for TCR sequencing was drawn from every dose cohort at baseline, at cycle 4 day 1 and at cycle 7 day 1. The samples were drawn from a first-in-human, open-label, multicenter phase I dose-escalation trial of ivuxolimab. The trial enrolled adults with locally advanced or metastatic head and neck squamous cell, hepatocellular, melanoma or renal cell carcinoma. CD4+ and CD8+ T cells were sorted separately from peripheral blood before TCR sequencing. Trimming accounts for 5 bases at V and 1 base at J, while the number of junction bases matched to no gene is 10. CDR1 and CDR2, looked up from the germline V gene (reference sequence), are LNHDA and SQIVND. The CDR3, cysteine through phenylalanine, is 16 amino acids long. Just the 48-base CDR3 DNA is kept, in frame starting at base 1.

Here the chain combines TRBV19 and TRBJ1-1; 7 bases in between match TRBD1. The TCR was taken from an adult with an advanced solid tumor such as melanoma, head and neck, liver or kidney cancer. Sequencing used CD4+ or CD8+ T cells sorted from blood, obtained in a trial of the OX40 agonist ivuxolimab. The nucleotides read TGTGCCAGTAGTTTCCGGACAGGCTTTTCGAACACTGAAGCTTTCTTT. It translates as CASSFRTGFSNTEAFF.